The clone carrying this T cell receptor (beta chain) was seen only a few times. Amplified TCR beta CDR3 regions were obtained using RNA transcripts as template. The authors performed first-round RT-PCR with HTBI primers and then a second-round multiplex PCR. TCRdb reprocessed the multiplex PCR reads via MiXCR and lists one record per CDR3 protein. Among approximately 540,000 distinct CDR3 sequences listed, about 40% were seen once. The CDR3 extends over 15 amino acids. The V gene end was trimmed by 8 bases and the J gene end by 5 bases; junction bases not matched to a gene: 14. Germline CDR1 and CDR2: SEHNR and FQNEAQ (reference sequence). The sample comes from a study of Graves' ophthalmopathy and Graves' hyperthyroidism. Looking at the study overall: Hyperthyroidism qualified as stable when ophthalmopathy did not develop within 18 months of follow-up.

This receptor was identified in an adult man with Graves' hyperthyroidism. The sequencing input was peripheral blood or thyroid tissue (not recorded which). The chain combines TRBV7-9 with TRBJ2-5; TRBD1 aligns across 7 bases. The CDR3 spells CASSPMDRPWETQYF. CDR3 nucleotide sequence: TGTGCCAGCTCCCCTATGGACAGGCCGTGGGAGACCCAGTACTTC.